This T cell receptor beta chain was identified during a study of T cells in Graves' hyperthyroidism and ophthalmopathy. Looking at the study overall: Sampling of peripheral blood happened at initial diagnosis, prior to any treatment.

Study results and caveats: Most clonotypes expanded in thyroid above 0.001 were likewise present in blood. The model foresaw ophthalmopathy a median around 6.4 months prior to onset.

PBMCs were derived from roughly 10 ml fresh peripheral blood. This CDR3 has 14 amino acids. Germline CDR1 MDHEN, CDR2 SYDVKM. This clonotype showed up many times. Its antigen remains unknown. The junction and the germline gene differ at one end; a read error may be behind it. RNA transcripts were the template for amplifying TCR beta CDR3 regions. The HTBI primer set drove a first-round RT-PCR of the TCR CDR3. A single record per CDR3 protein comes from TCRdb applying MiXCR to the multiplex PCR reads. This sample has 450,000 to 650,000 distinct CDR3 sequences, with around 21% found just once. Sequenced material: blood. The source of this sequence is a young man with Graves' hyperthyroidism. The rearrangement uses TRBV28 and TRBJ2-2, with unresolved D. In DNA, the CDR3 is TGTGCCAACAGTTTAAGGCCCCCCACCGGGGAGCTGTTTTTT. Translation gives CANSLRPPTGELFF. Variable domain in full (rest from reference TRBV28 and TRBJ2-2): DVKVTQSSRYLVKRTGEKVFLECVQDMDHENMFWYRQDPGLGLRLIYFSYDVKMKEKGDIPEGYSVSREKKERFSLILESASTNQTSMYLCANSLRPPTGELFFGEGSRLTVL.